Shown below are 17 T cell receptor beta chains from a single sample sequenced in a study of blood T cell repertoires in COVID-19. Sequencing used immunoSEQ multiplex PCR; TCRdb keeps in-frame clones, though not all of them. Among around 150,000 clones listed, approximately 79% were seen once. The sample was peripheral blood. The receptors stem from a woman aged 80 or over with acute or convalescent COVID-19.

The chain recombines TRBV6-5 with TRBJ2-1, with D possibly TRBD1 on 6 matching bases. CDR3 size: 13 residues. The germline CDR1 and CDR2 sequences are MNHEY and SVGAGI. V was clipped by 11 bases and J by 7 bases, with 18 bases between them. CDR3 nucleotide sequence: TGTGCCGTAAGGGCAGGGGCTGCAAATGAGCAGTTCTTC. This encodes CAVRAGAANEQFF.

V is TRBV2 and J is TRBJ2-4, with D unclear. Per the germline V gene, CDR1 is SNHLY and CDR2 is FYNNEI. The CDR3 sequence is 15 residues long. V shed 2 bases and J shed 2 bases, with 10 bases lying between them. In DNA form, the CDR3 reads TGTGCCAGCAGTGAATCTGCAGGTACCAAAAACATTCAGTACTTC. Protein sequence: CASSESAGTKNIQYF.

DNA for the CDR3: TGTGCCAGCAGCTTATTCCCCGCTAGCGGCTCCTACGAGCAGTACTTC. Residues: CASSLFPASGSYEQYF. The chain recombines TRBV7-2 with TRBJ2-7; 7 bases match TRBD2. CDR1 SGHTA and CDR2 FQGNSA come from the germline V gene. V was clipped by 2 bases and J by 0 bases; unmatched bases: 7. The length of the CDR3 is 16 residues. The full variable domain, its missing parts supplied by reference TRBV7-2 and TRBJ2-7, is GAGVSQSPSNKVTEKGKDVELRCDPISGHTALYWYRQSLGQGLEFLIYFQGNSAPDKSGLPSDRFSAERTGGSVSTLTIQRTQQEDSAVYLCASSLFPASGSYEQYFGPGTRLTVT.

A single count supports this clone. The rearrangement links TRBV28 to TRBJ1-3; D not certain. The CDR3 sequence is 13 residues long. Germline V gene sequence: CDR1 MDHEN, CDR2 SYDVKM. Trimming shortened V by 8 bases and J by 2 bases, and 10 bases separated the two germline ends. As DNA, the CDR3 is TGTGCCAGCGCGGGGTTCGCTGGAAACACCATATATTTT. This sequence encodes CASAGFAGNTIYF.

The chain has TRBV11-3 and TRBJ2-3, with D perhaps TRBD1 (6 bases). Trimming took 6 bases from V and 1 from J, leaving 14 bases between them. Germline V CDR1 and CDR2: SGHNT, YENEEA. There are 15 residues in the CDR3. The CDR3: CASSLQGPGTDTQYF. In DNA form, the CDR3 reads TGTGCCAGCAGTCTACAGGGACCGGGCACAGATACGCAGTATTTT.

The chain links TRBV5-4 to TRBJ1-3, with D perhaps TRBD1 (5 bases). Germline lookup yields CDR1 SGHNT and CDR2 YYREEE (reference sequence). This CDR3 spans 15 amino acids. V lost 4 bases and J lost 0, with 11 bases in between. CDR3 region: CASSIDTGSGNTIYF. CDR3 DNA sequence: TGTGCCAGCAGCATCGACACAGGCTCTGGAAACACCATATATTTT.

The chain employs TRBV18 and TRBJ1-1, with 7 nucleotides matching TRBD1. This CDR3 region has 14 residues. Per the germline V gene, CDR1 is KGHSH and CDR2 is LQKENI. V lost 3 bases and J lost 6; bases outside the gene matches: 7. The CDR3, as DNA: TGTGCCAGCTCACCTCCCGACAGGGTGGCTGAAGCTTTCTTT. It yields the protein CASSPPDRVAEAFF.

The chain combines TRBV4-3 with TRBJ1-2, with D perhaps matching TRBD1 (5 bases). CDR3 size: 14 residues. Trimming pared 4 bases from V and 3 bases from J, leaving 12 bases between. Germline V gene sequence: CDR1 LGHNA, CDR2 YSLEER. The CDR3 coding sequence is TGCGCCAGCAGCCCCCAGCAGGGTGACTATGGCTACACCTTC. As protein: CASSPQQGDYGYTF.

The CDR3 DNA is TGTGCCAGCAGTGTGACAGCTAACTATGGCTACACCTTC. Its protein is CASSVTANYGYTF. The V call is TRBV25-1, the J call TRBJ1-2; possible D gene TRBD1, 5 bases. Germline V gives CDR1 MGHDK, CDR2 SYGVNS. The CDR3 is 13 residues long. V was trimmed by 4 bases and J by 0 bases, leaving 6 bases between them.

The chain has TRBV6-5 and TRBJ1-1, with D perhaps TRBD1 (5 bases). The V gene lost 7 bases and the J gene lost 6 bases, with 15 bases spanning the gap. The CDR3 has 13 residues. Germline loops: CDR1 MNHEY, CDR2 SVGAGI. The CDR3 loop is CASNQGGIAEAFF. The CDR3 bases are TGTGCCAGCAATCAGGGTGGTATCGCTGAAGCTTTCTTT.

The rearrangement links TRBV7-9 to TRBJ1-2; a weak D match, TRBD1 (5 bases). This CDR3 comprises 16 residues. Between the trimmed V and J ends, which lost 3 bases and 2 bases, there was a span of 16 bases. Germline CDR1 is SEHNR and CDR2 is FQNEAQ (reference sequence). CDR3 DNA sequence: TGTGCCAGCAGCTTTACGATGACAGACTCCAACTATGGCTACACCTTC. Its translation: CASSFTMTDSNYGYTF.

The chain joins TRBV4-1 to TRBJ2-1; no clear D gene. CDR1 and CDR2 from the germline V gene are MGHRA and YSYEKL. This CDR3 spans 16 amino acids. Trimming cost V 1 base and J 3 bases, with 13 bases left between them. This CDR3 reads CASSQGQAGVYNEQFF. CDR3 DNA sequence: TGCGCCAGCAGCCAAGGTCAGGCAGGTGTCTACAATGAGCAGTTCTTC.

This clone was seen only a few times. Other DNA sequences in the sample encode the same CDR3. The V gene is TRBV5-6, the J gene TRBJ1-2; D gene unclear. CDR3 size: 14 residues. V was pared by 1 base and J by 4 bases, with 11 bases between. Germline CDR1 is SGHDT and CDR2 is YYEEEE. The CDR3 is CASSLWEGTYGYTF. The DNA of the CDR3 is TGTGCCAGCAGCTTGTGGGAGGGAACCTATGGCTACACCTTC.

This clone was seen just once. The V call is TRBV28, the J call TRBJ1-2, with D tentatively TRBD1 (6 bases). The V end lost 3 bases, the J end lost 7 bases, and 9 bases lay between the germline ends. CDR1 is MDHEN, CDR2 SYDVKM, per germline. The CDR3 runs to 12 residues. The CDR3: CASSLEQGGYTF. In nucleotides, the CDR3 is TGTGCCAGCAGTTTGGAACAGGGTGGCTACACCTTC.

The chain combines TRBV27 with TRBJ1-5; D not resolved. Germline V gives CDR1 MNHEY, CDR2 SMNVEV (reference sequence). The CDR3 spans 14 residues. Trimming removed 6 bases at V and 0 bases at J, with 9 bases between. This CDR3 reads CASSRYSSNQPQHF. The CDR3 coding sequence is TGTGCCAGCAGCCGTTACTCTAGCAATCAGCCCCAGCATTTT.

This clone was counted only a few times. The genes are TRBV20-1 and TRBJ2-7, with TRBD2 identical over 10 bases. V was clipped by 3 bases and J by 9 bases; unmatched bases: 5. The CDR3 loop spans 12 amino acids. Germline V CDR1 and CDR2: DFQATT, SNEGSKA (reference sequence). DNA of the CDR3: TGCAGTGCTAGTGCGCTAGCGGGGGTGCAGTACTTC. Amino acids: CSASALAGVQYF.

The chain joins TRBV6-5 to TRBJ1-2, with TRBD1 as a possible D gene (5 bases). CDR1 MNHEY and CDR2 SVGAGI come from the germline V gene. Trimming pared 6 bases from V and 4 bases from J, leaving 15 bases between. The CDR3 spans 14 residues. The CDR3 loop reads CASSPGRRSYGYTF. CDR3 DNA sequence: TGTGCCAGCAGCCCAGGGCGAAGGAGCTATGGCTACACCTTC.